This paragraph reports one T cell receptor beta chain. The V and J ends lost 5 bases and 1 base respectively, with 18 bases between them. This CDR3 contains 16 residues. Germline CDR1 reads SGDLS; CDR2 reads YYNGEE. The method was immunoSEQ multiplex PCR; TCRdb's version includes in-frame clones alone and lacks a portion of them. Of roughly 250,000 clones detected, about 87% appear once; the ten largest clones hold approximately 2.8%. This specimen comes from a study of blood T cell repertoires in COVID-19. Sequenced: PBMCs or T cells enriched from blood (not recorded which). The J gene is TRBJ1-1, the V gene TRBV9; D uncertain. The source is a woman in her twenties or thirties with acute COVID-19. The DNA for the CDR3 is TGTGCCAGCAGACCGCTAGCTGTTAGAAGGAACACTGAAGCTTTCTTT. Its protein product is CASRPLAVRRNTEAFF.